This T cell receptor (beta chain) is from a study of cytomegalovirus exposure and HLA in healthy donors. Whole-study results and caveats: The authors later found HLA-associated TCR beta chains more clonally expanded than equally common others. Some V segments, including TRBV6-2 and TRBV6-3, were excluded as indistinguishable.

About this clone itself: The antigen is undetermined.

Germline CDR1 SGHNT, CDR2 YENEEA. V lost 5 bases, J lost 4 bases, and 14 bases lay in between. This CDR3 is built from 15 residues. PCR amplification relied on 60 Vbeta primers (plus 13 Jbeta primers). Data came from immunoSEQ multiplex PCR; TCRdb stores just in-frame clones and leaves some out. This table has about 100,000 clones, 65% to 80% appearing once. The sequenced sample was PBMCs. This rearrangement joins TRBV11-3 to TRBJ2-2, with D tentatively TRBD2 (6 bases). This clonotype originated in a woman in her sixties or seventies in good health and CMV-seropositive. The CDR3 is CASSKGGSGTGELFF. As DNA, the CDR3 is TGTGCCAGCAGCAAAGGAGGGTCGGGCACCGGGGAGCTGTTTTTT.